Shown below are 5 T cell receptor beta chains from a single sample sequenced in a study of blood T cell repertoires in COVID-19. Clones were sequenced by immunoSEQ multiplex PCR, and TCRdb holds only the in-frame ones, with some missing. The sample has tens of thousands of clones, around 77% seen once. Specimen: peripheral blood. These receptors were obtained from a man between 65 and 85 years old with COVID-19, enrolled during active disease.

The chain recombines TRBV2 with TRBJ1-5; D possibly corresponds to TRBD1 (5 bases). There are 15 residues in the CDR3. Per the germline V gene, CDR1 is SNHLY and CDR2 is FYNNEI. V was clipped by 1 base and J by 1 base, with 8 bases between them. CDR3 bases: TGTGCCAGCAGTGAAGAGGCAGGGAGCAATCAGCCCCAGCATTTT. Amino acid sequence: CASSEEAGSNQPQHF.

The V and J genes are TRBV4-2 and TRBJ2-1; 12 bases align to TRBD2. After removal of 1 base from V and 4 bases from J, the junction contained 2 bases not matched to a gene. This CDR3 spans 16 amino acids. From germline, CDR1 is LGHNA and CDR2 YNFKEQ. CDR3 sequence reads: CASSQGTSGIYNEQFF. The CDR3 nucleotides are TGTGCCAGCAGCCAAGGGACTAGCGGGATTTACAATGAGCAGTTCTTC.

This clone was detected a few times. The chain's CDR3 is CASSLPGTGIMNTEAFF. The CDR3 DNA reads TGTGCCAGCAGCTTGCCCGGGACAGGTATCATGAACACTGAAGCTTTCTTT. The rearrangement uses TRBV5-6 and TRBJ1-1; 8 bases line up with TRBD1. J lost 0 bases, V lost 1 base, and 8 bases had no gene match. This CDR3 spans 17 amino acids. Germline V gene sequence: CDR1 SGHDT, CDR2 YYEEEE.

This CDR3 reads CASSLIADPYNEQFF. In nucleotides, the CDR3 is TGTGCCAGCAGCTTAATAGCGGACCCCTACAATGAGCAGTTCTTC. The J gene is TRBJ2-1, the V gene TRBV7-9, with D maybe TRBD2 (6 bases). CDR3 length: 15 amino acids. Germline CDR1 and CDR2: SEHNR and FQNEAQ (reference sequence). Between the trimmed V and J ends, which lost 2 bases and 2 bases, there was a span of 10 bases.

This clone was picked up one time. The chain carries TRBV30 and TRBJ2-2; 11 bases agree with TRBD1. Germline CDR1 reads GTSNPN; CDR2 reads SVGIG (reference sequence). The CDR3 sequence is 16 residues long. The V segment lost 2 bases and the J segment 6 bases; nucleotides outside the gene matches: 8. The CDR3 bases are TGTGCCTGGAGTCCAATGGGACAGGGGGAGTCCGGGGAGCTGTTTTTT. As protein: CAWSPMGQGESGELFF.